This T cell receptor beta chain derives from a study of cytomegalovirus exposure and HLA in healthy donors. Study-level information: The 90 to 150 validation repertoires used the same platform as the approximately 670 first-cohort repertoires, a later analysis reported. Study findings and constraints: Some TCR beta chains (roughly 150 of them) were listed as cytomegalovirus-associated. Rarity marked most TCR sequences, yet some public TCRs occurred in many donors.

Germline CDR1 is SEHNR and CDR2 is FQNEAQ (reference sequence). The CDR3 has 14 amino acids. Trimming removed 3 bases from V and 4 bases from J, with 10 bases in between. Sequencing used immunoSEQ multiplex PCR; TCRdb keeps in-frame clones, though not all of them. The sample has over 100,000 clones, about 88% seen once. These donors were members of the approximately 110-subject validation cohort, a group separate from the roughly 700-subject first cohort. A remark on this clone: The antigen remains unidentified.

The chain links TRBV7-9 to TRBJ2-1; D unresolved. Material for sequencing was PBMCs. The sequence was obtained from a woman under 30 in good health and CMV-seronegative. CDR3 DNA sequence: TGTGCCAGCAGCTTCGGAGAGGTATACAATGAGCAGTTCTTC. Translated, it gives CASSFGEVYNEQFF. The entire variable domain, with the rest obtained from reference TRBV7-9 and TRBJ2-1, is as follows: DTGVSQNPRHKITKRGQNVTFRCDPISEHNRLYWYRQTLGQGPEFLTYFQNEAQLEKSRLLSDRFSAERPKGSFSTLEIQRTEQGDSAMYLCASSFGEVYNEQFFGPGTRLTVL.